A selection of T cell receptor beta chains follows, all from one sample in a study of cytomegalovirus exposure and HLA in healthy donors. TCRdb's copy holds only in-frame clones and misses some; the assay was immunoSEQ multiplex PCR. The sample shows 150,000 to 200,000 clones, about 80% of them seen only once. Specimen: PBMCs. These receptor sequences come from a man aged 25-45 years in good health and CMV-seropositive. Each CDR3 is given with its conserved first and last residue. A D gene is named only where the DNA matches it firmly. The size of a clone is reported for some rows only, either as once, few or many, or as a class for expanded clones.

size: -; J: TRBJ2-5; V: TRBV5-1; D: TRBD2; DNA: TGCGCCAGCAGCCTGACTAGCGGGGGCGAGACCCAGTACTTC; CDR3: CASSLTSGGETQYF
size: -; J: TRBJ2-1; V: TRBV4-1; D: -; DNA: TGCGCCAGCAGCCAAGCCAAGCCCGGGACTTCCAATGAGCAGTTCTTC; CDR3: CASSQAKPGTSNEQFF
size: -; J: TRBJ2-1; V: TRBV7-2; D: -; DNA: TGTGCCAGCAGCTCCCCCCCGACAACCTACAATGAGCAGTTCTTC; CDR3: CASSSPPTTYNEQFF
size: -; J: TRBJ1-6; V: TRBV4-1; D: TRBD1; DNA: TGCGCCAGCAGCCAAGATCGCAAAGGGGGCACCCTAAGCTCCTATAATTCACCCCTCCACTTT; CDR3: CASSQDRKGGTLSSYNSPLHF
size: -; J: TRBJ2-5; V: TRBV27; D: TRBD2; DNA: TGTGCCAGCAGTCCGGGACTAGCGGGAAGGGAGACCCAGTACTTC; CDR3: CASSPGLAGRETQYF
size: few; J: TRBJ2-1; V: TRBV11-3; D: -; DNA: TGTGCCAGCAGCTTAATGCCGCGTGCCTACAATGAGCAGTTCTTC; CDR3: CASSLMPRAYNEQFF
size: -; J: TRBJ1-1; V: TRBV9; D: TRBD1; DNA: TGTGCCAGCAGCCCATGGACAGGGGAGGGCACTGAAGCTTTCTTT; CDR3: CASSPWTGEGTEAFF
size: -; J: TRBJ2-5; V: TRBV4-2; D: -; DNA: TGTGCCAGCAGCCAAGATGCAGGAGGAGAGACCCAGTACTTC; CDR3: CASSQDAGGETQYF
size: -; J: TRBJ2-7; V: TRBV6-5; D: -; DNA: TGTGCCAGCAGTTCTGGGACTCGAACCTACGAGCAGTACTTC; CDR3: CASSSGTRTYEQYF
size: once; J: TRBJ2-7; V: TRBV6-1; D: TRBD1; DNA: TGTGCCAGCAGTCCCTGGACAGGCGTCTCCTACGAGCAGTACTTC; CDR3: CASSPWTGVSYEQYF
size: -; J: TRBJ2-2; V: TRBV4-2; D: TRBD1; DNA: TGTGCCAGCAGCCCCCGGGACAGGGGGAACGGGGAGCTGTTTTTT; CDR3: CASSPRDRGNGELFF
size: -; J: TRBJ2-7; V: TRBV29-1; D: -; DNA: TGCAGCGGGGTCGACAGTTCCTACGAGCAGTACTTC; CDR3: CSGVDSSYEQYF
size: -; J: TRBJ2-7; V: TRBV2; D: -; DNA: TGTGCCAGCAGTGAAAGAACCGGGTTCTCCTACGAGCAGTACTTC; CDR3: CASSERTGFSYEQYF
size: -; J: TRBJ2-3; V: TRBV27; D: TRBD2; DNA: TGTGCCAGTCTAGCGGGTAGCACAGATACGCAGTATTTT; CDR3: CASLAGSTDTQYF
size: -; J: TRBJ1-3; V: TRBV6-5; D: -; DNA: TGTGCCAGCAGTTACGGGAGTTCAGGAAACACCATATATTTT; CDR3: CASSYGSSGNTIYF
size: -; J: TRBJ1-2; V: TRBV5-1; D: TRBD1; DNA: TGCGCCAGCAGCAATCCCTCCGGGACAGACTATGGCTACACCTTC; CDR3: CASSNPSGTDYGYTF
size: -; J: TRBJ2-7; V: TRBV7-2; D: TRBD1; DNA: TGTGCCAGCAGCCAAACAGGGGTAAAGTACTTC; CDR3: CASSQTGVKYF
size: -; J: TRBJ2-7; V: TRBV28; D: -; DNA: TGTGCCAGCAGCCTAAACCCTACCTACGAGCAGTACTTC; CDR3: CASSLNPTYEQYF
size: -; J: TRBJ2-7; V: TRBV5-6; D: -; DNA: TGTGCCAGCAGCTTGGCCGACACTCTCTCCTACGAGCAGTACTTC; CDR3: CASSLADTLSYEQYF
size: -; J: TRBJ2-1; V: TRBV7-8; D: TRBD2; DNA: TGTGCCAGCAGCCCGGGACTAGGTCTTGGGAATGAGCAGTTCTTC; CDR3: CASSPGLGLGNEQFF
size: -; J: TRBJ2-7; V: TRBV5-1; D: -; DNA: TGCGCCAGCAGCTTCTCGACAGGCCGCTACGAGCAGTACTTC; CDR3: CASSFSTGRYEQYF
size: -; J: TRBJ2-5; V: TRBV18; D: -; DNA: TGTGCCAGCTCACCACCGACAGGAGAGGAGACCCAGTACTTC; CDR3: CASSPPTGEETQYF
size: -; J: TRBJ2-7; V: TRBV11-2; D: TRBD2; DNA: TGTGCCAGCAGCTTAGTTGGGACTACCTACGAGCAGTACTTC; CDR3: CASSLVGTTYEQYF
size: few; J: TRBJ1-2; V: TRBV10-2; D: TRBD1; DNA: TGCGCCAGCAGTGCAACCCCGGGACAGAAGAACTATGGCTACACCTTC; CDR3: CASSATPGQKNYGYTF
size: few; J: TRBJ1-4; V: TRBV9; D: -; DNA: TGTGCCAGCAGCGTAGGGAGGGCTGGGGGTAATGAAAAACTGTTTTTT; CDR3: CASSVGRAGGNEKLFF
size: -; J: TRBJ2-7; V: TRBV2; D: TRBD2; DNA: TGTGCCAGCAGGGAAGCGGGAGTGCCCAACGAGCAGTACTTC; CDR3: CASREAGVPNEQYF
size: -; J: TRBJ1-3; V: TRBV5-8; D: TRBD1; DNA: TGTGCCAGCAGAATCGGACAGGCCAGACTGAACACCATATATTTT; CDR3: CASRIGQARLNTIYF
size: -; J: TRBJ2-1; V: TRBV9; D: -; DNA: TGTGCCAGCAGCGTACAGGGGCGATCCTACAATGAGCAGTTCTTC; CDR3: CASSVQGRSYNEQFF
size: -; J: TRBJ1-4; V: TRBV14; D: -; DNA: TGTGCCAGCAGCGACAGCGTTGAAAAACTGTTTTTT; CDR3: CASSDSVEKLFF
size: -; J: TRBJ2-2; V: TRBV5-1; D: TRBD2; DNA: TGCGCCAGCAGCCGGACTAGCGGGGCGGCCGGGGAGCTGTTTTTT; CDR3: CASSRTSGAAGELFF
size: once; J: TRBJ2-1; V: TRBV4-2; D: -; DNA: TGTGCCAGCAGCCAAGATTTGCAGGCTGGTGAGCAGTTCTTC; CDR3: CASSQDLQAGEQFF
size: -; J: TRBJ2-5; V: TRBV10-2; D: -; DNA: TGCGCCAGCCGACACGGGACTCCTCAAGAGACCCAGTACTTC; CDR3: CASRHGTPQETQYF
size: -; J: TRBJ2-3; V: TRBV10-1; D: TRBD1; DNA: TGCGCCAGCAGTGAAAGACAGGGGGCCACAGATACGCAGTATTTT; CDR3: CASSERQGATDTQYF
size: -; J: TRBJ1-1; V: TRBV29-1; D: TRBD1; DNA: TGCAGCGTTGAGAGACAGGGGGCTGAAGCTTTCTTT; CDR3: CSVERQGAEAFF
size: -; J: TRBJ1-5; V: TRBV2; D: -; DNA: TGTGCCAGCAGTGAAGGAACAGTCCTCTCGCATTTT; CDR3: CASSEGTVLSHF
size: -; J: TRBJ2-7; V: TRBV20-1; D: -; DNA: TGCAGTGCTAGTGTCGCGTACGAGCAGTACTTC; CDR3: CSASVAYEQYF
size: -; J: TRBJ1-1; V: TRBV18; D: TRBD1; DNA: TGTGCCAGCTCACCGTGGACAGGGAATTTCGAAGGAGAAGCTTTCTTT; CDR3: CASSPWTGNFEGEAFF
size: -; J: TRBJ1-5; V: TRBV5-4; D: -; DNA: TGTGCCAGCAGCTTGGGCAGGGGAAGCAATCAGCCCCAGCATTTT; CDR3: CASSLGRGSNQPQHF
size: -; J: TRBJ1-1; V: TRBV2; D: TRBD1; DNA: TGTGCCAGCAGGACAGGGGCCCCCAACACTGAAGCTTTCTTT; CDR3: CASRTGAPNTEAFF
size: -; J: TRBJ2-7; V: TRBV5-5; D: -; DNA: TGTGCCAGCAGGGAGACAGCCTGGGACGAGCAGTACTTC; CDR3: CASRETAWDEQYF